The TCR beta chain under discussion was sequenced for a study of blood T cell repertoires in COVID-19. Whole-study context: Sites in the United States, Italy and Spain provided acute and convalescent COVID-19 samples. T cells, B-cell-depleted T cells, or PBMCs supplied cDNA or gDNA.

J was trimmed by 4 bases and V by 6 bases; bases with no gene match: 6. The CDR3 extends over 14 amino acids. The germline V gene encodes CDR1 ENHRY and CDR2 SYGVKD. Recovered status applied to Cohort 3 donors who had two consecutive negative PCRs. It also applied to those with clearance or with symptom resolution. In the authors' workflow: Researchers report that nucleated cell counts were estimated from reference gene primer amplification. Libraries were prepared by immunoSEQ multiplex PCR; TCRdb keeps only in-frame clonotypes and omits some of them. For V, J and clone size, that table is used; D and trimming come from the DNA. Of 300,000 to 400,000 clones listed, roughly nine tenths are singletons.

The sample was PBMCs or T cells enriched from blood (not recorded which). This chain uses TRBV10-3 with TRBJ2-7; TRBD1 aligns across 10 bases. This TCR came from a man in his sixties who had recovered from COVID-19. The chain's CDR3 is CAIRGQGSFYEQYF. The CDR3 DNA reads as TGTGCCATCAGGGGACAGGGGTCCTTTTACGAGCAGTACTTC.